This TCR beta chain was identified in a study of shared clonotypes between healthy human individuals. Data came from immunoSEQ multiplex PCR; TCRdb stores just in-frame clones and leaves some out. This repertoire shows 1,500,000 or so clones, about 98.5% found once; its top ten account for roughly 0.35%. V was clipped by 6 bases and J by 1 base, with 7 bases between them. The germline V gene has CDR1 MNHEY and CDR2 SMNVEV (reference sequence). The CDR3 contains 13 residues. This TCR came from a young man in good health. V and J are TRBV27 and TRBJ2-4, with no clear D. The sample taken for sequencing was naive CD4+ T cells sorted from blood. Subset noted: CD45RA+ positively selected. The CDR3, as DNA: TGTGCCAGCAGGGTCTTGGCCAAAAACATTCAGTACTTC. It translates to CASRVLAKNIQYF.